The 32 T cell receptor beta chains below come from one sample, sequenced in a study of cytomegalovirus exposure and HLA in healthy donors. The PCR employed 60 Vbeta primers together with 13 Jbeta primers. Generated by immunoSEQ multiplex PCR, the TCRdb table keeps only in-frame clones and is missing some. The sample includes about 120,000 clones, around 70% of them seen just once. The sample was PBMCs. All receptors derive from a woman in her thirties or forties in good health and CMV-seropositive.

This clone is a singleton in its sample. V usage is TRBV9 and J usage is TRBJ2-5; 10 bases match TRBD2. The germline CDR1 and CDR2 sequences are SGDLS and YYNGEE. This CDR3 has 16 amino acids. The junction had 3 bases not matched to a gene; V was cut back by 0 bases and J by 1 base. The CDR3 sequence is CASSVGASGGQETQYF. CDR3 DNA sequence: TGTGCCAGCAGCGTAGGAGCTAGCGGGGGCCAAGAGACCCAGTACTTC.

This clone was detected only a few times. The chain joins TRBV7-8 to TRBJ2-5; TRBD1 might be the D (6 bases). The J call may be faulty, since TRBJ2-7 better matches the DNA end. Germline V gene lookup returns CDR1 SGHVS and CDR2 FQNEAQ. CDR3 length: 14 amino acids. CDR3 sequence reads: CASSLDVWGREQYF. CDR3 DNA: TGTGCCAGCAGCTTAGATGTTTGGGGGCGCGAGCAGTACTTC.

The rearrangement joins TRBV7-9 to TRBJ2-5; D remains unclear. Trimming removed 0 bases at V and 3 bases at J, with 5 bases between. From germline, CDR1 is SEHNR and CDR2 FQNEAQ (reference sequence). CDR3 length: 13 amino acids. CDR3 residues: CASSLAPKETQYF. CDR3 DNA sequence: TGTGCCAGCAGCTTAGCCCCAAAAGAGACCCAGTACTTC.

Turning to this clone: The sample carries other DNA sequences with the same CDR3. The chain is built from TRBV4-1 and TRBJ2-7; possibly TRBD2 for D (5 bases). The V gene's germline CDR1 is MGHRA and CDR2 YSYEKL. The ends were cut back, 4 bases at V and 2 bases at J, with 12 bases in the middle. The CDR3 length is 14 residues. The CDR3 here is CASSPRGLTYEQYF. CDR3 nucleotide sequence: TGCGCCAGCAGCCCCCGAGGACTCACCTACGAGCAGTACTTC.

CDR3 region: CASSRTLRGEKLFF. DNA of the CDR3: TGTGCCAGCAGTCGGACCTTGAGGGGGGAAAAACTGTTTTTT. The chain joins TRBV6-5 to TRBJ1-4; maybe TRBD1 (6 bases). Germline-derived CDR1 and CDR2 are MNHEY and SVGAGI. The CDR3 consists of 14 residues. The V end was cut by 5 bases, the J end by 8 bases, with 15 bases between.

The CDR3 sequence: CASSLSGAGYGYTF. CDR3 nucleotide sequence: TGCGCCAGCAGCCTCTCTGGGGCCGGGTATGGCTACACCTTC. The rearrangement uses TRBV4-3 and TRBJ1-2; D may be TRBD1 (5 bases). Germline V CDR1 and CDR2: LGHNA, YSLEER. CDR3 size: 14 residues. The ends were cut back, 4 bases at V and 5 bases at J, with 14 bases in the middle.

This chain links TRBV9 with TRBJ2-3, with D unresolved. Germline CDR1 reads SGDLS; CDR2 reads YYNGEE. Between the trimmed V and J ends, which lost 3 bases and 3 bases, there was a span of 8 bases. The CDR3 contains 13 residues. CDR3 DNA: TGTGCCAGCAGCGGAGGTGGGACAGATACGCAGTATTTT. Amino acids: CASSGGGTDTQYF. Filled out from reference TRBV9 and TRBJ2-3, the complete variable domain reads DSGVTQTPKHLITATGQRVTLRCSPRSGDLSVYWYQQSLDQGLQFLIQYYNGEERAKGNILERFSAQQFPDLHSELNLSSLELGDSALYFCASSGGGTDTQYFGPGTRLTVL.

The V and J genes are TRBV27 and TRBJ1-6; D not certain. Germline V gives CDR1 MNHEY, CDR2 SMNVEV (reference sequence). V lost 10 bases and J lost 6, with 13 bases in between. There are 13 residues in the CDR3. The CDR3 loop reads CATTPGGNSPLHF. The CDR3 nucleotides read TGTGCCACCACGCCCGGAGGTAATTCACCCCTCCACTTT.

The V gene is TRBV27, the J gene TRBJ2-5; 7 bases agree with TRBD2. The CDR3 consists of 15 residues. Unmatched junction bases numbered 6, after V lost 5 bases and J lost 0 bases. Germline assignment: CDR1 MNHEY and CDR2 SMNVEV (reference sequence). CDR3 region: CASSAGTTNQETQYF. The CDR3 DNA reads TGTGCCAGCAGTGCCGGGACTACTAACCAAGAGACCCAGTACTTC.

Regarding this clone: A much larger clone differs by one base, so this may be a read error. This sequence joins TRBV11-2 and TRBJ2-5; D uncertain. Germline CDR1 SGHAT, CDR2 FQNNGV. The CDR3 is 11 amino acids. Trimming took off 3 bases at V and 4 bases at J, with 3 bases between the two ends. The CDR3 protein is CASSFGETQYF. The CDR3 bases are TGTGCCAGCAGCTTCGGAGAGACCCAGTACTTC.

The V call is TRBV28, the J call TRBJ2-3; 10 bases are a match to TRBD2. Germline loops: CDR1 MDHEN, CDR2 SYDVKM. V lost 2 bases and J lost 4; bases outside the gene matches: 9. CDR3 length equals 17 residues. The CDR3 DNA sequence: TGTGCCAGCAGTTTAACCCCCCATAGCGGGGGGCCAGATACGCAGTATTTT. The encoded protein is CASSLTPHSGGPDTQYF.

This clone was seen many times. This rearrangement joins TRBV5-6 to TRBJ1-5, with D unclear. The CDR3 is made up of 15 amino acids. CDR1 is SGHDT and CDR2 is YYEEEE in the germline V gene. Deletions cut 2 bases from V and 4 bases from J, with 13 bases between. CDR3 sequence reads: CASSFSAALNQPQHF. As DNA, the CDR3 is TGTGCCAGCAGCTTTAGCGCAGCTCTTAATCAGCCCCAGCATTTT.

V and J are TRBV7-2 and TRBJ1-3; 8 positions match TRBD1. This CDR3 has 14 residues. Germline lookup yields CDR1 SGHTA and CDR2 FQGNSA. V gave up 5 bases and J gave up 4 bases; unmatched junction bases: 4. The CDR3 DNA is TGTGCCAGCAGCACCGGACAGGGCGGAAACACCATATATTTT. Translation: CASSTGQGGNTIYF.

This clone has only one observation. This chain connects TRBV4-1 to TRBJ1-1, with TRBD1 as a possible D gene (6 bases). CDR1 and CDR2 (germline): MGHRA, YSYEKL. Between the trimmed V and J ends, which lost 1 base and 4 bases, there was a span of 13 bases. The CDR3 contains 15 residues. The CDR3 is CASSQGLQGSTEAFF. Here the CDR3 DNA reads TGCGCCAGCAGCCAAGGCCTCCAGGGGAGCACTGAAGCTTTCTTT.

A single count supports this clone. The CDR3 sequence is CASSGPTGWEPQHF. In nucleotides, the CDR3 is TGTGCCAGCAGTGGACCGACAGGGTGGGAGCCCCAGCATTTT. The chain uses TRBV6-1 and TRBJ1-5; 7 nucleotides line up with TRBD1. Trimming cost V 4 bases and J 8 bases; bases outside gene matches: 8. The germline gives CDR1 MNHNS, CDR2 SASEGT. The CDR3 is 14 amino acids.

This chain connects TRBV19 to TRBJ2-6; D uncertain. The V gene's germline CDR1 is LNHDA and CDR2 SQIVND (reference sequence). V shed 10 bases and J shed 5 bases, with 12 bases lying between them. The CDR3 totals 13 residues. CDR3 nucleotides: TGTGCCACCGCGGCGTCTAGGGCCAACGTCCTGACTTTC. Its protein is CATAASRANVLTF.

The rearrangement uses TRBV21-1 and TRBJ1-2; the table's D call, TRBD1, was not checked against the DNA. TRBV21-1 is a documented pseudogene. This CDR3 contains 19 residues. The CDR3 DNA reads TGTGCCAGCAGAAAAACCCCCCCCAGTGGGACAAGTAAAAACTATGGCTACACCTTC. This sequence encodes CASRKTPPSGTSKNYGYTF.

J is TRBJ1-5 and V is TRBV6-5; D remains ambiguous. The CDR3 runs to 13 residues. The V gene's germline CDR1 is MNHEY and CDR2 SVGAGI. Trimming shortened V by 2 bases and J by 5 bases, and 7 bases separated the two germline ends. CDR3 coding DNA: TGTGCCAGCAGTTACGGGAGAGATCAGCCCCAGCATTTT. Protein sequence: CASSYGRDQPQHF.

This clone was seen more than once but under ten times. V is TRBV2 and J is TRBJ1-5; the D gene is possibly TRBD1 (6 bases). CDR1 is SNHLY, CDR2 FYNNEI, per germline. The CDR3 sequence is 13 residues long. V lost 7 bases and J lost 5, with 12 bases in between. CDR3 nucleotides: TGTGCCAGCACTACCGAGGGGGATCAGCCCCAGCATTTT. This translates into CASTTEGDQPQHF.

The V call is TRBV7-8, the J call TRBJ1-1; a possible D gene is TRBD1 (6 bases). The germline V and J ends were trimmed by 1 base and 4 bases, with 13 bases remaining between them. Germline CDR1 and CDR2: SGHVS and FQNEAQ. This CDR3 is built from 15 residues. The CDR3 here is CASSLGGPGGTEAFF. In DNA, the CDR3 is TGTGCCAGCAGCTTAGGGGGGCCGGGTGGCACTGAAGCTTTCTTT. Full variable domain (missing parts from reference TRBV7-8 and TRBJ1-1): GAGVSQSPRYKVAKRGQDVALRCDPISGHVSLFWYQQALGQGPEFLTYFQNEAQLDKSGLPSDRFFAERPEGSVSTLKIQRTQQEDSAVYLCASSLGGPGGTEAFFGQGTRLTVV.

This rearrangement joins TRBV5-4 to TRBJ2-1; D might be TRBD2 (6 bases). Trimming shortened V by 4 bases and J by 8 bases, and 13 bases separated the two germline ends. Germline assignment: CDR1 SGHNT and CDR2 YYREEE (reference sequence). This CDR3 is 13 amino acids long. In DNA form, the CDR3 reads TGTGCCAGCAGCCGAACTAGCTGGGATGAGCAGTTCTTC. Its protein product is CASSRTSWDEQFF.

The chain employs TRBV5-1 and TRBJ2-5, with D tentatively TRBD1 (6 bases). The CDR3 loop spans 16 amino acids. V lost 0 bases to trimming and J lost 1 base, with 13 bases between them. In germline, CDR1 is SGHRS, CDR2 YFSETQ. The CDR3 protein is CASSLAGQGLQETQYF. The DNA of the CDR3 is TGCGCCAGCAGCTTGGCCGGGCAGGGGCTCCAAGAGACCCAGTACTTC.

This clone was observed a few times. The chain joins TRBV10-3 to TRBJ1-1; 8 bases align to TRBD1. The V and J ends lost 3 bases and 1 base, in that order; junction bases with no gene match: 7. The CDR3 contains 16 residues. CDR1 ENHRY and CDR2 SYGVKD come from the germline V gene. This chain's CDR3 is CAISEQGQAGNTEAFF. The DNA for the CDR3 is TGTGCCATCAGTGAACAGGGACAGGCGGGGAACACTGAAGCTTTCTTT.

This clone was observed a few times. The V call is TRBV7-2, the J call TRBJ2-2, with D possibly TRBD1 on 6 matching bases. V was shortened by 2 bases and J by 5 bases, with 12 bases between the two germline ends. The CDR3 length is 15 residues. Germline V gives CDR1 SGHTA, CDR2 FQGNSA. The CDR3 sequence is CASSLIGGLTGELFF. The DNA for the CDR3 is TGTGCCAGCAGCTTAATTGGGGGCTTGACCGGGGAGCTGTTTTTT. The full variable domain, completed using reference TRBV7-2 and TRBJ2-2, is GAGVSQSPSNKVTEKGKDVELRCDPISGHTALYWYRQSLGQGLEFLIYFQGNSAPDKSGLPSDRFSAERTGGSVSTLTIQRTQQEDSAVYLCASSLIGGLTGELFFGEGSRLTVL.

In its sample, this clone was seen once. The chain carries TRBV5-4 and TRBJ1-1, with D perhaps matching TRBD1 (6 bases). V was trimmed by 0 bases and J by 8 bases, leaving 11 bases between them. Germline lookup yields CDR1 SGHNT and CDR2 YYREEE (reference sequence). The CDR3 contains 13 residues. CDR3 DNA sequence: TGTGCCAGCAGCTTGGAGGGGGGGTTAGAAGCTTTCTTT. Translation gives CASSLEGGLEAFF.

The chain uses TRBV7-9 and TRBJ1-1; TRBD1 aligns across 7 bases. V was pared by 4 bases and J by 0 bases, with 14 bases of the junction left unmatched. The CDR3 is 18 residues long. The germline V gene encodes CDR1 SEHNR and CDR2 FQNEAQ (reference sequence). The CDR3 spells CASSSLTGKGGLNTEAFF. In DNA, the CDR3 is TGTGCCAGCAGCTCCTTGACAGGGAAGGGGGGCCTGAACACTGAAGCTTTCTTT.

V usage is TRBV6-5 and J usage is TRBJ1-1; 7 bases match TRBD1. V trimming: 7 bases; J trimming: 0 bases; junction bases outside the gene matches: 5. The CDR3 runs to 14 residues. CDR1 is MNHEY, CDR2 SVGAGI, per germline. The CDR3 reads CASNLQGLNTEAFF. CDR3 nucleotide sequence: TGTGCCAGCAATCTACAGGGGCTGAACACTGAAGCTTTCTTT.

The chain employs TRBV7-9 and TRBJ1-4, with a possible D match to TRBD1 (5 bases). V lost 2 bases and J 4 bases, leaving 14 bases between the germline ends. The CDR3 contains 16 residues. Germline V CDR1 and CDR2: SEHNR, FQNEAQ (reference sequence). The CDR3 DNA reads TGTGCCAGCAGCTTATGGCCGCGGGGCAATAATGAAAAACTGTTTTTT. This codes for CASSLWPRGNNEKLFF.

This chain joins TRBV27 and TRBJ2-2; unclear D gene. There are 15 residues in the CDR3. V lost 4 bases and J 1 base, leaving 10 bases between the germline ends. CDR1 and CDR2 from the germline V gene are MNHEY and SMNVEV (reference sequence). CDR3 bases: TGTGCCAGCAGTTATGAAGTGAGGAACACCGGGGAGCTGTTTTTT. It codes for CASSYEVRNTGELFF.

The chain carries TRBV2 and TRBJ2-1; 7 positions agree with TRBD2. The V gene end was trimmed by 3 bases and the J gene end by 11 bases; junction bases not matched to a gene: 13. Germline lookup yields CDR1 SNHLY and CDR2 FYNNEI. The CDR3 contains 15 residues. The CDR3 bases are TGTGCCAGCAGTGAGCGGCTAGCGGCACCCTACCAGCAGTTCTTC. Encoded protein: CASSERLAAPYQQFF.

A single count supports this clone. The chain combines TRBV5-1 with TRBJ1-1, with 11 bases matching TRBD1. CDR1 and CDR2 from the germline V gene are SGHRS and YFSETQ. The CDR3 is made up of 14 amino acids. J lost 4 bases, V lost 4 bases, and 3 bases had no gene match. The CDR3 DNA follows: TGCGCCAGCAGCCCCGGGACAGGGGGCACTGAAGCTTTCTTT. It translates to CASSPGTGGTEAFF.

This clone was recorded a few times. The chain uses TRBV6-6 and TRBJ2-7; 8 positions match TRBD1. Germline V gene data show CDR1 as MNHNY and CDR2 as SVGAGI (reference sequence). This CDR3 contains 16 residues. The V segment lost 7 bases and the J segment 2 bases; nucleotides outside the gene matches: 13. The CDR3 is CASNNRGVQGTYEQYF. CDR3 DNA: TGTGCCAGCAACAACAGGGGGGTACAGGGGACCTACGAGCAGTACTTC.